Listed here are 8 T cell receptor beta chains from one sample, sequenced in a study of T-cell memory formation after mild COVID-19. In TCRdb, the 5' RACE reads were re-called with MiXCR into one record per CDR3 protein. The sample lists about 270,000 distinct CDR3 sequences, about a sixth occurring once. What was sequenced was PBMCs or a T cell subset sorted from them (not recorded which). These receptors were obtained from a man aged 18 to 35 who had mild COVID-19 (a few samples of this study predate the infection). Cell type and time point are not known.

This clonotype was seen only a few times. J is TRBJ1-6 and V is TRBV3-1; TRBD1 is a possible D gene (5 bases). CDR3 length: 14 amino acids. Looked up from germline, CDR1 is LGHDT and CDR2 is YNNKEL (reference sequence). The ends were cut back, 0 bases at V and 9 bases at J, with 9 bases in the middle. CDR3 DNA: TGTGCCAGCAGCCAAGATACGGGGGTTTCACCCCTCCACTTT. Protein sequence: CASSQDTGVSPLHF.

There are a few counts of this clonotype. The chain joins TRBV12-3 or TRBV12-4 to TRBJ2-5; D gene uncertain. V was trimmed by 5 bases and J by 1 base, leaving 8 bases between them. This CDR3 is built from 13 residues. The DNA of the CDR3 is TGTGCCAGCAGTCCCCGGGCCCAAGAGACCCAGTACTTC. Encoded protein: CASSPRAQETQYF.

The gene calls are TRBV5-6 and TRBJ2-4, with TRBD2 matching over 11 bases. With 4 bases clipped from V and 9 bases from J, the junction kept 9 bases outside the gene matches. CDR1 is SGHDT and CDR2 is YYEEEE in the germline V gene. The CDR3 runs to 15 residues. The chain's CDR3 is CASSRTASGGPIQYF. The CDR3 DNA sequence: TGTGCCAGCAGCCGTACTGCTAGCGGGGGGCCCATTCAGTACTTC. Drawing the rest from reference TRBV5-6 and TRBJ2-4, the complete variable domain is DAGVTQSPTHLIKTRGQQVTLRCSPKSGHDTVSWYQQALGQGPQFIFQYYEEEERQRGNFPDRFSGHQFPNYSSELNVNALLLGDSALYLCASSRTASGGPIQYFGAGTRLSVL.

The genes are TRBV20-1 and TRBJ2-7; 7 positions agree with TRBD2. There are 11 residues in the CDR3. CDR1 and CDR2 from the germline V gene are DFQATT and SNEGSKA (reference sequence). CDR3 residues: CSAGTTYEQYF. CDR3 DNA: TGCAGCGCGGGGACTACCTACGAGCAGTACTTC.

The gene calls are TRBV5-1 and TRBJ2-3; 10 bases match TRBD1. Germline CDR1 SGHRS, CDR2 YFSETQ. CDR3 length: 14 residues. V was clipped by 6 bases and J by 3 bases; unmatched bases: 4. The CDR3 here is CASTRQGATDTQYF. The CDR3 region has the DNA TGCGCCAGCACTCGACAGGGGGCAACAGATACGCAGTATTTT.

A few counts support this clonotype. V and J are TRBV19 and TRBJ1-5; D is ambiguous. V gave up 0 bases and J gave up 6 bases, with 9 bases separating them. This CDR3 spans 14 amino acids. The V gene's germline CDR1 is LNHDA and CDR2 SQIVND (reference sequence). Here the CDR3 reads CASSIDQFRQPQHF. In DNA form, the CDR3 reads TGTGCCAGTAGTATAGATCAATTCCGTCAGCCCCAGCATTTT.

This clonotype was counted between two and nine times. The chain uses TRBV7-9 and TRBJ1-2; 8 bases are a match to TRBD1. This CDR3 is built from 14 residues. The germline V gene encodes CDR1 SEHNR and CDR2 FQNEAQ (reference sequence). V gave up 5 bases and J gave up 4 bases; unmatched junction bases: 6. CDR3 bases: TGTGCCAGCAGCCCCGGGACAGGACGCTATGGCTACACCTTC. Residues: CASSPGTGRYGYTF.

The CDR3 loop is CASSLFLGETQYF. DNA of the CDR3: TGTGCCAGCAGTTTATTCTTGGGGGAGACCCAGTACTTC. The chain couples TRBV28 to TRBJ2-5; D is undetermined. This CDR3 is 13 amino acids long. Between the trimmed V and J ends, which lost 1 base and 5 bases, there was a span of 8 bases. CDR1 and CDR2 (germline): MDHEN, SYDVKM.